This record covers a single TCR beta chain. Germline V gene data show CDR1 as SGHAT and CDR2 as FQNNGV. Deletions cut 6 bases from V and 7 bases from J, with 9 bases between. The CDR3 extends over 12 amino acids. This sample stems from a study of T cell changes during pregnancy in multiple sclerosis. Only in-frame clones appear in the TCRdb table, and some are missing; sequencing was by immunoSEQ multiplex PCR. The sample records approximately 61,000 clones, 90% being singletons. This sample comprised peripheral blood, obtained in the first trimester of pregnancy. This TCR was recovered from a female donor in good health, enrolled as a control in a pregnancy study. The genes are TRBV11-2 and TRBJ2-2; D gene ambiguous. The CDR3 reads CASSRLGGELFF. CDR3 sequence (DNA): TGTGCCAGCAGTCGACTTGGCGGGGAGCTGTTTTTT.